This T cell receptor beta chain was captured in a study of blood T cell repertoires in COVID-19. Sequenced by immunoSEQ multiplex PCR; TCRdb stores in-frame clones only, minus some. The table includes about 110,000 clones, roughly 88% detected once. The CDR3 is made up of 17 amino acids. Germline V gives CDR1 SEHNR, CDR2 FQNEAQ (reference sequence). Unmatched junction bases numbered 10, after V lost 5 bases and J lost 1 base. The source is a human donor in a cohort sampled during active COVID-19. The sample comprised peripheral blood. The V call is TRBV7-9, the J call TRBJ2-7; 11 bases are a match to TRBD2. Here the CDR3 reads CASSPRTSGYLSYEQYF. The CDR3, as DNA: TGTGCCAGCAGCCCTCGGACTAGCGGGTACTTATCCTACGAGCAGTACTTC.